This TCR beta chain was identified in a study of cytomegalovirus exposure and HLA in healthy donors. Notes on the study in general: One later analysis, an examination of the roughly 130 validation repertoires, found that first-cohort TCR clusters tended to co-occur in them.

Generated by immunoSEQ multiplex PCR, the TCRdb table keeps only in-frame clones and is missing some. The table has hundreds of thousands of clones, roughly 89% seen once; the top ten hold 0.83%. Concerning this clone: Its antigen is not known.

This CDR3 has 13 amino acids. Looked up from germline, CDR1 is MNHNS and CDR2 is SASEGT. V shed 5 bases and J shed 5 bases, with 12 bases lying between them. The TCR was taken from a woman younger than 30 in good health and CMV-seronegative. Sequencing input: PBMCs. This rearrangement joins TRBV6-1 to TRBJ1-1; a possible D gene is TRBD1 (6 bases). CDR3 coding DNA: TGTGCCAGCAGTCCTCCAGGGGCAACTGAAGCTTTCTTT. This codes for CASSPPGATEAFF.